This is a list of T cell receptor beta chains from one sample in a study of blood T cell repertoires in COVID-19. Generated by immunoSEQ multiplex PCR, the TCRdb table keeps only in-frame clones and is missing some. Here the sample spans 250,000 to 300,000 clones, 75% to 90% being singletons. Sample: peripheral blood. All receptors derive from a man aged 55-75 years who had recovered from COVID-19. Both conserved end residues are part of each CDR3. D genes are given only for firm matches. Only some rows state a clone size, as once, few, many or a class for expanded clones.

>-|TRBV19|TRBD1|TRBJ2-5
TGTGCCAGTAGTGCTGCTGAGGGACAGCGGTTCCAAGAGACCCAGTACTTC
CASSAAEGQRFQETQYF
>-|TRBV29-1|-|TRBJ2-1
TGCAGCGTAGAGGGGGTTCATGAGCAGTTCTTC
CSVEGVHEQFF
>-|TRBV6-6|TRBD1|TRBJ1-2
TGTGCCAGCAGCTACCGACAGGGGGCGCGAGTTGGCTACACCTTC
CASSYRQGARVGYTF
>once|TRBV4-1|TRBD2|TRBJ2-3
TGCGCCAGCAGCCAAGATCCTCGCGGGGGGTCCACAGATACGCAGTATTTT
CASSQDPRGGSTDTQYF
>-|TRBV11-2|-|TRBJ1-6
TGTGCCAGCAGCTTAAACGGCCAGGGTCCGCATTCACCCCTCCACTTT
CASSLNGQGPHSPLHF
>-|TRBV4-1|TRBD1|TRBJ2-5
TGCGCCAGCAGCCAAGTCGGGACAGGTTCGGAAGAGACCCAGTACTTC
CASSQVGTGSEETQYF
>-|TRBV2|TRBD1|TRBJ1-2
TGTGCCAGCAGTGTTCTTCGAAGGGGACAGGGGATAGACGGCTACACCTTC
CASSVLRRGQGIDGYTF
>-|TRBV28|TRBD1|TRBJ1-2
TGTGCCAGCAGTCTAGGGGGCAACTATGGCTACACCTTC
CASSLGGNYGYTF
>once|TRBV30|TRBD1|TRBJ2-2
TGTGCCTGGAGTTCGACAGGGCGGTCCGGGGAGCTGTTTTTT
CAWSSTGRSGELFF
>-|TRBV3-1/TRBV3-2|TRBD2|TRBJ2-1
TGTGCCAGCAGCCAGACTACTGGGACTAGCGGGGGGGCCTATCCCAGTGAGCAGTTCTTC
CASSQTTGTSGGAYPSEQFF
>-|TRBV6-5|TRBD2|TRBJ2-3
TGTGCCAGCAGTTACAGCGGCGGGGGGGCCGCGCAGTATTTT
CASSYSGGGAAQYF
>-|TRBV30|-|TRBJ1-1
TGTGCCTGGATAAGGGGGACTGAAGCTTTCTTT
CAWIRGTEAFF
>-|TRBV7-8|-|TRBJ2-3
TGTGCCAGCAGCTTAGGCCCGGGTACAGATACGCAGTATTTT
CASSLGPGTDTQYF
>-|TRBV6-1|-|TRBJ2-7
TGTGCCAGCAGTGAAGCTCGGACAGCCGGCTCCTACGAGCAGTACTTC
CASSEARTAGSYEQYF
>-|TRBV5-1|TRBD1|TRBJ2-2
TGCGCCAGCAGCTTTTCTCCAAGACAGGGCATAAACACCGGGGAGCTGTTTTTT
CASSFSPRQGINTGELFF
>-|TRBV24-1|-|TRBJ2-3
TGTGCCACCAGTCCTTCCGGGGAAAGCACAGATACGCAGTATTTT
CATSPSGESTDTQYF
>-|TRBV19|-|TRBJ2-1
TGTGCCAGTAGCATCCGAACAGGGTCTAAGCAGTTCTTC
CASSIRTGSKQFF
>-|TRBV11-3|TRBD2|TRBJ2-1
TGTGCCAGCAGCACCGGGGGGGATGAGCAGTTCTTC
CASSTGGDEQFF
>-|TRBV11-2|-|TRBJ2-3
TGTGCCAGCAGCTTACTCTTAGGCGGAGATACGCAGTATTTT
CASSLLLGGDTQYF
>-|TRBV18|TRBD1|TRBJ1-1
TGTGCCAGCTCACCTCAAGGACAGGGTGGAAACACTGAAGCTTTCTTT
CASSPQGQGGNTEAFF
>-|TRBV5-1|TRBD2|TRBJ2-1
TGCGCCAGCACCCTGACTAGCTCTGTGTCTACCGGTGAGCAGTTCTTC
CASTLTSSVSTGEQFF
>-|TRBV10-1|TRBD1|TRBJ2-7
TGCGCCAGCAGTGAGTCGAAAAGGGGGCGTCGTGAGCAGTACTTC
CASSESKRGRREQYF
>-|TRBV27|-|TRBJ1-6
TGTGCCAGCAGTTTATCGCAGGGGATTTCACCCCTCCACTTT
CASSLSQGISPLHF
>-|TRBV3-1/TRBV3-2|-|TRBJ1-5
TGTGCCCGCCGGCCGGGGGGGGGTTCCGATCAGCCCCAGCATTTT
CARRPGGGSDQPQHF
>-|TRBV6-5|-|TRBJ2-2
TGTGCCAGCAGCCCGGGGGGCTGGCTCGCCGGGGAGCTGTTTTTT
CASSPGGWLAGELFF
>once|TRBV30|TRBD2|TRBJ2-2
TGTGCCTGGAGTGTACTAGCGGGACACACCGGGGAGCTGTTTTTT
CAWSVLAGHTGELFF
>few|TRBV2|-|TRBJ1-1
TGTGCCAGCAGTGAACAGGTCTCGAACACTGAAGCTTTCTTT
CASSEQVSNTEAFF
>-|TRBV9|-|TRBJ2-1
TGTGCCAGCAGCGCCGCCGGGACAAGGAATGAGCAGTTCTTC
CASSAAGTRNEQFF
>-|TRBV21-1|-|TRBJ2-5
TGTGCCAGCAGCAATCTAGACAGGGGAGGAGAAGAGACCCAGTACTTC
CASSNLDRGGEETQYF
>-|TRBV29-1|-|TRBJ1-1
TGCAGCGTTGCCGGGAGGGGCACTGAAGCTTTCTTT
CSVAGRGTEAFF
>-|TRBV24-1|-|TRBJ1-2
TGTGCCACCAGTGAACGTACTCCGACAGGTTTGGAGGGCTACACCTTC
CATSERTPTGLEGYTF
>-|TRBV5-1|-|TRBJ1-2
TGCGCCAGCAGCTCGGGAATACGGACCGGAGACTTGAGAAAATATGGCTACACCTTC
CASSSGIRTGDLRKYGYTF
>-|TRBV6-1|-|TRBJ1-2
TGTGCCAGCAGTGAAGAGGCAGGGGCTAACTATGGCTACACCTTC
CASSEEAGANYGYTF
>-|TRBV27|TRBD1|TRBJ2-7
TGTGCCAGCGGGGACAGGTCCTACGAGCAGTACTTC
CASGDRSYEQYF
>-|TRBV7-7|-|TRBJ2-1
TGTGCCAGCACCTCCAGGCCCCCCGGGGATGAGCAGTTCTTC
CASTSRPPGDEQFF
>-|TRBV3-1/TRBV3-2|-|TRBJ2-7
TGTGCCAGCAGCCTAAACGGCAGGGCCTACGAGCAGTACTTC
CASSLNGRAYEQYF
>-|TRBV6-5|-|TRBJ2-5
TGTGCCAGCAGTTCCTCGGGTTCAGGAGGGACCCAGTACTTC
CASSSSGSGGTQYF